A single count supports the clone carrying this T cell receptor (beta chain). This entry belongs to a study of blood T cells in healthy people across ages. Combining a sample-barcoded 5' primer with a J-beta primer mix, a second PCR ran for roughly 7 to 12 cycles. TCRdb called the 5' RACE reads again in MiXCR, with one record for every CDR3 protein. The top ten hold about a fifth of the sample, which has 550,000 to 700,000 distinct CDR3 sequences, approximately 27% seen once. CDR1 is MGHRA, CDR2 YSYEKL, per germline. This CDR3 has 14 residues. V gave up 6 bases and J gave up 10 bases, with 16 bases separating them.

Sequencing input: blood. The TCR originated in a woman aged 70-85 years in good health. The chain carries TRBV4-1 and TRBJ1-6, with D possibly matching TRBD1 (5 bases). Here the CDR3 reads CASREVGERSPLHF. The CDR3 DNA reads TGCGCCAGCAGGGAAGTGGGGGAGCGGTCACCCCTCCACTTT.